This T cell receptor beta chain was identified in a study of blood T cells in healthy people across ages. Findings and limits, study-wide: Diversity was estimated from one million T cells, and these estimates were considered underestimates.

It was with a sample-barcoded 5' primer and a J-beta primer mix that a second PCR of roughly 6 to 12 cycles was run. TCRdb re-derived calls from the 5' RACE reads in MiXCR, one entry per CDR3 protein. The table shows roughly 640,000 distinct CDR3 sequences, with approximately 30% occurring only once. This clonotype was seen repeatedly, ten times or more. Its antigen remains unidentified. This CDR3 contains 13 residues. Germline V gene sequence: CDR1 SNHLY, CDR2 FYNNEI. Trimming pared 7 bases from V and 4 bases from J, leaving 13 bases between. This TCR came from an elderly woman in good health. Sequenced: blood. This chain links TRBV2 with TRBJ1-1; D possibly corresponds to TRBD1 (5 bases). DNA for the CDR3: TGTGCCAGCATGAGGGACGCGGGCACTGAAGCTTTCTTT. The encoded protein is CASMRDAGTEAFF.